Listed here is a single T cell receptor (beta chain). Its specificity is not known. The authors distributed each subset's genomic DNA evenly over several immunoSEQ plates. Using approximately 190 ng DNA, about 30,000 T cell genomes, the sorted-subset replicate PCRs were run. Assay used: immunoSEQ multiplex PCR; TCRdb lists only in-frame clones, some missing. The sample records around 1,100,000 clones, 60% to 85% being singletons. This entry comes from a study of shared clonotypes between healthy human individuals. General observations from the study: Relative to their counterparts shared across all four donors, non-shared clonotypes exhibited diminished generation probabilities.

V shed 4 bases, J shed 10 bases, and the junction held 3 bases outside the gene matches. Per the germline V gene, CDR1 is SGHRS and CDR2 is YFSETQ. This CDR3 is built from 14 residues. Sequencing was done on a sample of memory CD4+ T cells from PBMCs. As to subset: CD45RA-negative fraction. The chain is built from TRBV5-1 and TRBJ2-2; 14 bases align to TRBD2. This receptor was obtained from a young man in good health. Some clones in this sample may be carry-over from other donors' samples. CDR3 in DNA: TGCGCCAGCAGCCCGGGACTAGCGGGAGTGGAGCTGTTTTTT. This translates into CASSPGLAGVELFF.